The 25 T cell receptor beta chains below all came from one sample that was sequenced in a study of Siglec-9 on CD8 T cells in melanoma. Data came from immunoSEQ multiplex PCR; TCRdb stores just in-frame clones and leaves some out. This sample has 25,000 to 30,000 clones; 80% occur once, and the top ten carry under 6.5%. What was sequenced was Siglec-9- CD8+ T cells sorted from blood. The receptors stem from a human donor in good health.

This chain joins TRBV9 and TRBJ2-6, with D hard to call. The CDR3 runs 15 residues. Germline V gene sequence: CDR1 SGDLS, CDR2 YYNGEE. The V end was cut by 4 bases, the J end by 4 bases, with 12 bases between. The CDR3 protein is CASSSSLVGANVLTF. The CDR3 DNA reads TGTGCCAGCAGCTCGAGTCTTGTAGGGGCCAACGTCCTGACTTTC.

The J gene is TRBJ1-2, the V gene TRBV27; D is perhaps TRBD1 (5 bases). Trimming removed 2 bases at V and 8 bases at J, with 12 bases between. Germline V lookup: CDR1 MNHEY, CDR2 SMNVEV (reference sequence). The CDR3 consists of 13 residues. This CDR3 is CASSLTPNRGYTF. CDR3 DNA sequence: TGTGCCAGCAGTTTAACCCCTAACAGGGGCTACACCTTC.

This chain links TRBV13 with TRBJ2-7; 12 bases are a match to TRBD1. Germline CDR1 and CDR2: PRHDT and FYEKMQ (reference sequence). The CDR3 has 16 residues. V shed 5 bases and J 2 bases; nucleotides not matched to a gene: 7. DNA for the CDR3: TGTGCCAGCAGCCGAAAGGGACAGGGGGCCGCCTACGAGCAGTACTTC. Amino acid sequence: CASSRKGQGAAYEQYF.

In its sample, this clone was seen once. The J gene is TRBJ1-5, the V gene TRBV6-6, with D maybe TRBD1 (6 bases). Trimming pared 1 base from V and 6 bases from J, leaving 10 bases between. The length of the CDR3 is 14 residues. CDR1 is MNHNY, CDR2 SVGAGI, per germline (reference sequence). The CDR3 DNA is TGTGCCAGCAGTTACTACAGGGCTGGTCAGCCCCAGCATTTT. Amino acids: CASSYYRAGQPQHF.

The CDR3 loop is CASSYTGTTYGEQFF. The CDR3 nucleotides are TGTGCCAGCAGCTATACCGGGACTACCTATGGTGAGCAGTTCTTC. The genes are TRBV11-2 and TRBJ2-1; 7 nucleotides match TRBD2. The germline gives CDR1 SGHAT, CDR2 FQNNGV. V trimming: 4 bases; J trimming: 9 bases; junction bases outside the gene matches: 12. This CDR3 spans 15 amino acids.

The chain recombines TRBV28 with TRBJ2-1; a possible D gene is TRBD1 (5 bases). CDR3 length equals 11 residues. V was shortened by 6 bases and J by 7 bases, with 7 bases between the two germline ends. CDR1 is MDHEN and CDR2 is SYDVKM in the germline V gene. The CDR3 spells CASSQGNEQFF. The CDR3 nucleotides read TGTGCCAGCAGCCAGGGTAATGAGCAGTTCTTC. Full variable domain (remainder filled in from reference TRBV28 and TRBJ2-1): DVKVTQSSRYLVKRTGEKVFLECVQDMDHENMFWYRQDPGLGLRLIYFSYDVKMKEKGDIPEGYSVSREKKERFSLILESASTNQTSMYLCASSQGNEQFFGPGTRLTVL.

This clone was detected only a few times. The chain employs TRBV6-1 and TRBJ1-1; no clear D gene. The CDR3 is 14 residues long. The germline V gene encodes CDR1 MNHNS and CDR2 SASEGT. V lost 7 bases, J lost 2 bases, and 14 bases lay in between. The CDR3 loop is CASTPASSNTEAFF. For the CDR3, the DNA is TGTGCCAGCACCCCCGCCAGCAGTAACACTGAAGCTTTCTTT.

This clone was counted between two and nine times. The genes are TRBV2 and TRBJ1-2; D is unclear. The V end lost 0 bases, the J end lost 2 bases, and 7 bases lay between the germline ends. This CDR3 is built from 14 residues. CDR1 is SNHLY and CDR2 is FYNNEI in the germline V gene. CDR3 coding DNA: TGTGCCAGCAGTGAAGCGTACGAGAACTATGGCTACACCTTC. Its translation is CASSEAYENYGYTF.

This chain connects TRBV10-2 to TRBJ2-2; D is perhaps TRBD1 (6 bases). Germline V gene lookup returns CDR1 WSHSY and CDR2 SAAADI. V lost 6 bases and J lost 0, with 8 bases in between. CDR3 length: 14 amino acids. CDR3 sequence reads: CASRGHSNTGELFF. For the CDR3, the DNA is TGCGCCAGCAGGGGACATTCGAACACCGGGGAGCTGTTTTTT.

The chain couples TRBV2 to TRBJ2-1; D ambiguous. CDR3 length: 17 amino acids. The germline CDR1 and CDR2 sequences are SNHLY and FYNNEI. With 3 bases removed from V and 0 bases from J, the gap between germline ends came to 15 bases. CDR3 sequence: CASSDRSVVSSYNEQFF. CDR3 DNA: TGTGCCAGCAGTGACCGATCGGTCGTGAGCTCCTACAATGAGCAGTTCTTC.

V usage is TRBV2 and J usage is TRBJ1-5; D unresolved. Trimming shortened V by 7 bases and J by 4 bases, and 5 bases separated the two germline ends. Germline values: CDR1 SNHLY, CDR2 FYNNEI. The CDR3 length is 11 residues. The CDR3 sequence is CASTANQPQHF. DNA of the CDR3: TGTGCCAGCACCGCTAATCAGCCCCAGCATTTT. The full variable domain, with the rest looked up from reference TRBV2 and TRBJ1-5, is EPEVTQTPSHQVTQMGQEVILRCVPISNHLYFYWYRQILGQKVEFLVSFYNNEISEKSEIFDDQFSVERPDGSNFTLKIRSTKLEDSAMYFCASTANQPQHFGDGTRLSIL.

This chain uses TRBV6-5 with TRBJ2-1; D is possibly TRBD1 or TRBD2 (6 bases each). The V gene's germline CDR1 is MNHEY and CDR2 SVGAGI. This CDR3 region has 13 residues. Trimming shortened V by 6 bases and J by 6 bases, and 12 bases separated the two germline ends. CDR3 amino acids: CASSRGPPNEQFF. The CDR3 nucleotides are TGTGCCAGCAGCCGGGGGCCTCCCAATGAGCAGTTCTTC.

The chain is built from TRBV7-9 and TRBJ2-3, with D possibly TRBD1 on 6 matching bases. This CDR3 region has 16 residues. Trimming cost V 2 bases and J 0 bases, with 12 bases left between them. The germline gives CDR1 SEHNR, CDR2 FQNEAQ (reference sequence). The CDR3 loop reads CASSLSVGGSTDTQYF. The CDR3 DNA follows: TGTGCCAGCAGCTTATCAGTAGGGGGTAGCACAGATACGCAGTATTTT.

The V call is TRBV7-8, the J call TRBJ2-1; D assignment may be TRBD1 or TRBD2 (7 bases each). The CDR3 consists of 15 residues. Germline CDR1 and CDR2: SGHVS and FQNEAQ. Trimming cost V 6 bases and J 6 bases, with 18 bases left between them. CDR3: CASRQTGGQPNEQFF. The CDR3 region has the DNA TGTGCCAGCAGGCAGACGGGGGGACAGCCCAATGAGCAGTTCTTC.

This chain links TRBV9 with TRBJ1-1; possibly TRBD1 for D (5 bases). The CDR3 runs 15 residues. With 3 bases removed from V and 1 base from J, the gap between germline ends came to 13 bases. Germline assignment: CDR1 SGDLS and CDR2 YYNGEE. DNA for the CDR3: TGTGCCAGCAGCGGGGGGAGGTCGGGGAACACTGAAGCTTTCTTT. Translated, it gives CASSGGRSGNTEAFF.

This chain joins TRBV27 and TRBJ1-2; maybe TRBD1 (6 bases). The CDR3 spans 14 residues. The ends were cut back, 2 bases at V and 8 bases at J, with 15 bases in the middle. Per the germline V gene, CDR1 is MNHEY and CDR2 is SMNVEV (reference sequence). For the CDR3, the DNA is TGTGCCAGCAGTTTAGGGACGGGGGCCTGGGGCTACACCTTC. This gives the protein CASSLGTGAWGYTF.

This clone was seen a single time. The genes are TRBV9 and TRBJ2-6; 8 positions match TRBD1. The germline V gene encodes CDR1 SGDLS and CDR2 YYNGEE. The CDR3 covers 18 residues. V shed 0 bases and J 0 bases; nucleotides not matched to a gene: 5. CDR3 bases: TGTGCCAGCAGCGTAGACAGGACAGGGCACTCTGGGGCCAACGTCCTGACTTTC. It specifies CASSVDRTGHSGANVLTF. Full variable domain (remainder filled in from reference TRBV9 and TRBJ2-6): DSGVTQTPKHLITATGQRVTLRCSPRSGDLSVYWYQQSLDQGLQFLIQYYNGEERAKGNILERFSAQQFPDLHSELNLSSLELGDSALYFCASSVDRTGHSGANVLTFGAGSRLTVL.

The J gene is TRBJ2-7, the V gene TRBV7-9, with a tentative D call TRBD1 (6 bases). This CDR3 has 10 amino acids. Germline V gives CDR1 SEHNR, CDR2 FQNEAQ (reference sequence). The V end lost 7 bases, the J end lost 6 bases, and 7 bases lay between the germline ends. The CDR3 DNA is TGTGCCAGCAACAGGGCCGAGCAGTACGTC. It codes for CASNRAEQYV.

The rearrangement joins TRBV6-5 to TRBJ1-2; D unresolved. Germline values: CDR1 MNHEY, CDR2 SVGAGI. This CDR3 has 13 amino acids. V was pared by 0 bases and J by 6 bases, with 8 bases between. CDR3 loop: CASSYSRGDGYTF. DNA of the CDR3: TGTGCCAGCAGTTACTCGCGCGGGGATGGCTACACCTTC.

The chain joins TRBV27 to TRBJ1-3; D ambiguous. Germline CDR1 reads MNHEY; CDR2 reads SMNVEV (reference sequence). This CDR3 region has 15 residues. V was clipped by 5 bases and J by 1 base, with 12 bases between them. This chain's CDR3 is CASSPGSPSGNTIYF. The CDR3 nucleotides are TGTGCCAGCAGTCCCGGGTCGCCATCTGGAAACACCATATATTTT.

The rearrangement links TRBV19 to TRBJ1-2; D uncertain. V lost 5 bases and J 5 bases, leaving 12 bases between the germline ends. The CDR3 has 13 amino acids. CDR1 and CDR2 from the germline V gene are LNHDA and SQIVND (reference sequence). The CDR3 sequence is CASSLQANYGYTF. The CDR3 region has the DNA TGTGCCAGTAGTCTTCAGGCGAATTATGGCTACACCTTC.

CDR3 in amino acids: CASSFPPGIYGYTF. The DNA of the CDR3 is TGTGCCAGCAGCTTCCCGCCAGGGATCTATGGCTACACCTTC. This chain uses TRBV5-8 with TRBJ1-2, with D possibly being TRBD1 (5 bases). The V end was cut by 2 bases, the J end by 4 bases, with 12 bases between. Germline V CDR1 and CDR2: SGHTS, YDEGEE. The CDR3 loop spans 14 amino acids.

The chain has TRBV28 and TRBJ1-6; D is possibly TRBD1 (6 bases). Germline V CDR1 and CDR2: MDHEN, SYDVKM. The CDR3 extends over 15 amino acids. V shed 6 bases and J shed 7 bases, with 16 bases lying between them. This CDR3 reads CASRETGIRNSPLHF. The CDR3 nucleotides read TGTGCCAGCAGAGAAACAGGGATTCGGAATTCACCCCTCCACTTT.

The chain recombines TRBV10-3 with TRBJ1-1, with unresolved D. V was trimmed by 2 bases and J by 3 bases, leaving 4 bases between them. This CDR3 comprises 12 residues. Germline loops: CDR1 ENHRY, CDR2 SYGVKD. The CDR3 loop reads CAISELDTEAFF. DNA for the CDR3: TGTGCCATCAGTGAGCTAGACACTGAAGCTTTCTTT.

This chain uses TRBV30 with TRBJ1-5, with 10 bases lining up with TRBD1. This CDR3 has 14 amino acids. CDR1 and CDR2 from the germline V gene are GTSNPN and SVGIG (reference sequence). V trimming: 1 base; J trimming: 4 bases; junction bases outside the gene matches: 1. The CDR3, as DNA: TGTGCCTGGAGTGGGGGACAGGGGAATCAGCCCCAGCATTTT. Amino acids: CAWSGGQGNQPQHF. The full variable domain, completed using reference TRBV30 and TRBJ1-5, is SQTIHQWPATLVQPVGSPLSLECTVEGTSNPNLYWYRQAAGRGLQLLFYSVGIGQISSEVPQNLSASRPQDRQFILSSKKLLLSDSGFYLCAWSGGQGNQPQHFGDGTRLSIL.